The clone carrying this TCR beta chain was counted many times. These data originate in a study of regulatory T cells in long-lasting Graves disease. Noted time point: newly diagnosed GD, antithyroid drugs for less than 3 months. The TCR library used RNA extracted from PBMCs. Patients all came to the study from an endocrinology department in Xi'an, China. iRepertoire HTBI primers and Arm-PCR of CDR3 regions built TCR beta libraries. TCRdb recomputed calls from the multiplex PCR reads with MiXCR, one row per CDR3 protein. Of 550,000 to 700,000 distinct CDR3 sequences listed, 15% to 20% are singletons. The CDR3 runs 15 residues. Germline V gene data show CDR1 as LGHDT and CDR2 as YNNKEL (reference sequence). The V gene lost 0 bases and the J gene lost 4 bases, with 12 bases spanning the gap. The data also belong to a second study, concerning T cells in Graves' hyperthyroidism and ophthalmopathy. That paper states: Within blood appeared most thyroid clonotypes that had expanded above 0.001.

The sequence derives from a man aged 18 to 29 with Graves disease. The chain couples TRBV3-1 to TRBJ1-1; a weak D match, TRBD1 (5 bases). This sample comprised peripheral blood mononuclear cells (PBMCs), obtained at new diagnosis, from a patient treated with antithyroid drugs. The DNA for the CDR3 is TGTGCCAGCAGCCAAGATTTGGCGACAGCCACTGAAGCTTTCTTT. Translation: CASSQDLATATEAFF.